One sample yielded the 28 T cell receptor beta chains listed below, sequenced in a study of shared clonotypes between healthy human individuals. Only in-frame clones appear in the TCRdb table, and some are missing; sequencing was by immunoSEQ multiplex PCR. The table lists about 1.5 million clones, around 98% of them singletons, with about 0.42% in the top ten. The sequencing input was naive CD4+ T cells sorted from blood. Specified subset: CD45RA+ positively selected. The receptor source for this set is a man aged 30-40 years in good health.

This clone has only one observation. The chain links TRBV6-5 to TRBJ2-7; TRBD1 agrees at 7 bases. This CDR3 has 15 residues. With V trimmed by 5 bases and J by 2 bases, 9 bases remained unmatched. The germline CDR1 and CDR2 sequences are MNHEY and SVGAGI. CDR3 DNA sequence: TGTGCCAGCAGTCGTGACAGGGTCGGGACCTACGAGCAGTACTTC. The encoded protein is CASSRDRVGTYEQYF.

This clone was seen just once. The rearrangement links TRBV19 to TRBJ2-5; 7 nucleotides match TRBD2. Germline trimming cut 3 bases from V and 0 bases from J; bases unmatched to any gene: 4. The CDR3 is 15 residues long. In germline, CDR1 is LNHDA, CDR2 SQIVND (reference sequence). CDR3: CASSIGGKYQETQYF. The CDR3 DNA sequence: TGTGCCAGTAGTATCGGGGGGAAGTACCAAGAGACCCAGTACTTC.

As to this clone: Other nucleotide sequences from this sample produce the same CDR3. This chain uses TRBV28 with TRBJ1-2, with TRBD1 matching over 8 bases. Germline V gene data show CDR1 as MDHEN and CDR2 as SYDVKM. The CDR3 totals 12 residues. J was trimmed by 7 bases and V by 3 bases; bases with no gene match: 1. The CDR3 reads CASSFRGRGYTF. As DNA, the CDR3 is TGTGCCAGCAGTTTCAGGGGGCGTGGCTACACCTTC.

The J gene is TRBJ2-3, the V gene TRBV27; D may be TRBD2 (6 bases). Per the germline V gene, CDR1 is MNHEY and CDR2 is SMNVEV (reference sequence). The CDR3 runs to 15 residues. V lost 6 bases, J lost 1 base, and 14 bases lay in between. The CDR3 region is CASRRGAGGTDTQYF. CDR3 nucleotide sequence: TGTGCCAGCAGGCGAGGAGCGGGCGGCACAGATACGCAGTATTTT.

V and J are TRBV10-2 and TRBJ2-1; D is ambiguous. The CDR3 consists of 14 residues. V was trimmed by 2 bases and J by 13 bases, leaving 18 bases between them. CDR1 and CDR2 from the germline V gene are WSHSY and SAAADI. The CDR3 DNA sequence: TGCGCCAGCAGTGAGGCAGAGAACATGAGCAAACAGTTCTTC. Translated: CASSEAENMSKQFF.

The chain couples TRBV5-6 to TRBJ1-1; 7 bases align to TRBD1. The V gene end was trimmed by 1 base and the J gene end by 3 bases; junction bases not matched to a gene: 6. Germline values: CDR1 SGHDT, CDR2 YYEEEE. CDR3 length: 15 residues. DNA of the CDR3: TGTGCCAGCAGCTTGTCGGCCAGGGGGGACACTGAAGCTTTCTTT. It codes for CASSLSARGDTEAFF.

The rearrangement joins TRBV9 to TRBJ2-7; 8 bases line up with TRBD2. V dropped 3 bases and J dropped 0; count of bases not matched to a gene: 5. The CDR3 is made up of 15 amino acids. The V gene's germline CDR1 is SGDLS and CDR2 YYNGEE. CDR3 sequence reads: CASSARTSGSYEQYF. CDR3 sequence (DNA): TGTGCCAGCAGCGCCCGTACTAGCGGCTCCTACGAGCAGTACTTC.

The chain links TRBV9 to TRBJ1-5; D unresolved. The CDR3 extends over 13 amino acids. V lost 0 bases to trimming and J lost 6 bases, with 7 bases between them. CDR1 is SGDLS, CDR2 YYNGEE, per germline. The CDR3 DNA reads TGTGCCAGCAGCGTAGACCGCCGTCAGCCCCAGCATTTT. This sequence encodes CASSVDRRQPQHF.

The chain joins TRBV19 to TRBJ2-7, with 10 bases lining up with TRBD1. This CDR3 is 15 amino acids long. After removal of 3 bases from V and 3 bases from J, the junction contained 5 bases not matched to a gene. The germline V gene encodes CDR1 LNHDA and CDR2 SQIVND (reference sequence). The CDR3 DNA is TGTGCCAGTAGTATCGGGGACAGGGGCCACTACGAGCAGTACTTC. This translates into CASSIGDRGHYEQYF.

This clone was detected only once. The chain recombines TRBV5-4 with TRBJ1-1; tentatively, D is TRBD1 (6 bases). Germline V gene data show CDR1 as SGHNT and CDR2 as YYREEE (reference sequence). V lost 6 bases and J 0 bases, leaving 21 bases between the germline ends. The CDR3 runs 17 residues. CDR3 sequence reads: CASTRGGGGRMNTEAFF. In DNA form, the CDR3 reads TGTGCCAGCACCCGAGGGGGTGGGGGGCGTATGAACACTGAAGCTTTCTTT.

The chain is built from TRBV6-1 and TRBJ1-1; D unclear. This CDR3 region has 14 residues. Deletions cut 8 bases from V and 4 bases from J, with 17 bases between. Germline V CDR1 and CDR2: MNHNS, SASEGT. DNA for the CDR3: TGTGCCAGCTCCGAGTCCCCAGAGGGCACTGAAGCTTTCTTT. This translates into CASSESPEGTEAFF.

This clone was detected once. The CDR3 sequence: CASRSEFGDTQYF. DNA of the CDR3: TGTGCCAGTAGGAGCGAATTCGGGGATACGCAGTATTTT. The gene calls are TRBV19 and TRBJ2-3; no clear D. The CDR3 runs 13 residues. Germline loops: CDR1 LNHDA, CDR2 SQIVND (reference sequence). V was trimmed by 6 bases and J by 6 bases, leaving 13 bases between them.

The chain links TRBV5-1 to TRBJ2-7; 11 nucleotides align to TRBD2. The ends lost 3 bases at V and 2 bases at J; junction bases unmatched: 4. Germline CDR1 is SGHRS and CDR2 is YFSETQ. The CDR3 covers 15 residues. The CDR3 DNA reads TGCGCCAGCAGCTATCGTAGCGGGAGGGCCTACGAGCAGTACTTC. It translates to CASSYRSGRAYEQYF.

This chain links TRBV28 with TRBJ2-5; the D is unclear. The CDR3 contains 15 residues. The V end was cut by 6 bases, the J end by 4 bases, with 18 bases between. The germline V gene encodes CDR1 MDHEN and CDR2 SYDVKM. DNA of the CDR3: TGTGCCAGCAGCCCCGACTGGGGATTAGTAGAGACCCAGTACTTC. Translating it yields CASSPDWGLVETQYF. Supplemented by reference TRBV28 and TRBJ2-5, the full variable domain reads DVKVTQSSRYLVKRTGEKVFLECVQDMDHENMFWYRQDPGLGLRLIYFSYDVKMKEKGDIPEGYSVSREKKERFSLILESASTNQTSMYLCASSPDWGLVETQYFGPGTRLLVL.

The rearrangement links TRBV7-9 to TRBJ1-3; weak D call: TRBD1 (6 bases). V was pared by 8 bases and J by 1 base, with 15 bases between. The CDR3 sequence is 15 residues long. Germline CDR1 is SEHNR and CDR2 is FQNEAQ (reference sequence). The CDR3 DNA sequence: TGTGCCAGCGCCCCCCTAACAGGGTCTGGAAACACCATATATTTT. Protein: CASAPLTGSGNTIYF.

This rearrangement joins TRBV7-2 to TRBJ2-5, with 10 bases that match TRBD2. V gave up 2 bases and J gave up 2 bases; unmatched junction bases: 5. CDR1 SGHTA and CDR2 FQGNSA come from the germline V gene. The CDR3 is 16 amino acids. CDR3 region: CASSLSSGSGQETQYF. The CDR3, as DNA: TGTGCCAGCAGCTTATCTAGCGGGAGTGGGCAAGAGACCCAGTACTTC.

The CDR3 bases are TGCAGCGTTGAGGACTATACGCAGTATTTT. Translating gives CSVEDYTQYF. V gene TRBV29-1 combines with J gene TRBJ2-3, with D maybe TRBD2 (5 bases). This CDR3 spans 10 amino acids. CDR1 and CDR2 from the germline V gene are SQVTM and ANQGSEA. V was pared by 3 bases and J by 7 bases, with 5 bases between.

The J gene is TRBJ2-1, the V gene TRBV10-3, with D hard to call. The V end lost 3 bases, the J end lost 7 bases, and 19 bases lay between the germline ends. Per the germline V gene, CDR1 is ENHRY and CDR2 is SYGVKD. CDR3 size: 16 residues. The CDR3 here is CAISERTRAQFNEQFF. The CDR3 DNA is TGTGCCATCAGTGAAAGAACCCGGGCCCAATTTAATGAGCAGTTCTTC.

The chain couples TRBV9 to TRBJ2-5, with 12 bases matching TRBD1. Germline CDR1 reads SGDLS; CDR2 reads YYNGEE. The CDR3 is 17 amino acids. After removal of 2 bases from V and 1 base from J, the junction contained 6 bases not matched to a gene. CDR3 sequence reads: CASSVFGDRGLQETQYF. The CDR3 DNA reads as TGTGCCAGCAGCGTTTTTGGGGACAGGGGGCTCCAAGAGACCCAGTACTTC. Filled out from reference TRBV9 and TRBJ2-5, the complete variable domain reads DSGVTQTPKHLITATGQRVTLRCSPRSGDLSVYWYQQSLDQGLQFLIQYYNGEERAKGNILERFSAQQFPDLHSELNLSSLELGDSALYFCASSVFGDRGLQETQYFGPGTRLLVL.

In DNA, the CDR3 is TGTGCAAGTCGCTCCAAGAGGGAGACAGGAAGGAACACAGATACGCAGTATTTT. Translated: CASRSKRETGRNTDTQYF. The chain joins TRBV12-2 to TRBJ2-3; the D segment call TRBD1 is taken from the table without a DNA check. TRBV12-2 represents a pseudogene. This CDR3 contains 18 residues.

This chain links TRBV5-4 with TRBJ2-1; 8 bases agree with TRBD2. The CDR3 is made up of 15 amino acids. The V and J ends lost 1 base and 8 bases, in that order; junction bases with no gene match: 8. Per germline, CDR1 SGHNT and CDR2 YYREEE (reference sequence). CDR3 loop: CASSLSALAGYEQFF. The CDR3 DNA reads as TGTGCCAGCAGCTTGTCGGCGCTAGCGGGCTATGAGCAGTTCTTC. Drawing the rest from reference TRBV5-4 and TRBJ2-1, the complete variable domain is ETGVTQSPTHLIKTRGQQVTLRCSSQSGHNTVSWYQQALGQGPQFIFQYYREEENGRGNFPPRFSGLQFPNYSSELNVNALELDDSALYLCASSLSALAGYEQFFGPGTRLTVL.

This sequence joins TRBV5-1 and TRBJ2-4; D is unclear. CDR3 length: 13 amino acids. From germline, CDR1 is SGHRS and CDR2 YFSETQ. Trimming removed 1 base at V and 8 bases at J, with 10 bases between. In DNA form, the CDR3 reads TGCGCCAGCAGCTTGTCCTCTCAGGACATTCAGTACTTC. The encoded protein is CASSLSSQDIQYF.

A word on this clone: The sample has other DNA sequences that encode this CDR3 too. The V and J genes are TRBV7-8 and TRBJ1-5, with D uncertain. V was trimmed by 2 bases and J by 3 bases, leaving 2 bases between them. The CDR3 runs 12 residues. Germline V gives CDR1 SGHVS, CDR2 FQNEAQ. The CDR3 DNA sequence: TGTGCCAGCAGCTTACCCAATCAGCCCCAGCATTTT. The encoded protein is CASSLPNQPQHF.

The rearrangement links TRBV28 to TRBJ2-7, with D possibly TRBD1 on 6 matching bases. The V gene lost 5 bases and the J gene lost 2 bases, with 16 bases spanning the gap. The germline V gene has CDR1 MDHEN and CDR2 SYDVKM. The CDR3 consists of 15 residues. The CDR3 protein is CASSRSQGIPYEQYF. CDR3 DNA sequence: TGTGCCAGCAGTCGTTCACAGGGAATCCCCTACGAGCAGTACTTC.

The chain recombines TRBV9 with TRBJ2-1, with a possible D match to TRBD2 (6 bases). Between the trimmed V and J ends, which lost 3 bases and 1 base, there was a span of 11 bases. This CDR3 has 15 amino acids. Per germline, CDR1 SGDLS and CDR2 YYNGEE. CDR3 sequence reads: CASSGRDGSYNEQFF. CDR3 DNA: TGTGCCAGCAGCGGGCGGGATGGGTCCTACAATGAGCAGTTCTTC.

The gene calls are TRBV14 and TRBJ2-1; 8 bases fit TRBD2. This CDR3 contains 14 residues. CDR1 is SGHDN and CDR2 is FVKESK in the germline V gene. Trimming took 2 bases from V and 10 from J; bases not matched to a gene: 7. Written as DNA, the CDR3 is TGTGCCAGCAGCCAATCACAAGCGGGAGACGAGCAGTTCTTC. Protein sequence: CASSQSQAGDEQFF.

This clone was found once. The chain joins TRBV11-1 to TRBJ2-3; no clear D gene. Trimming pared 4 bases from V and 2 bases from J, leaving 13 bases between. The CDR3 is 15 residues long. Germline V gives CDR1 SGHAT, CDR2 FQDESV (reference sequence). CDR3: CASSSSKTHTDTQYF. CDR3 in DNA: TGTGCCAGCAGCTCCTCCAAGACTCACACAGATACGCAGTATTTT.

The chain uses TRBV19 and TRBJ2-6; 9 bases agree with TRBD1. The CDR3 loop spans 14 amino acids. Germline assignment: CDR1 LNHDA and CDR2 SQIVND (reference sequence). Losses at the gene ends were 6 bases for V and 3 bases for J; bases not matched to a gene: 0. The chain's CDR3 is CASRTGGGANVLTF. CDR3 bases: TGTGCCAGTAGGACAGGGGGTGGGGCCAACGTCCTGACTTTC. The full variable domain, completed using reference TRBV19 and TRBJ2-6, is DGGITQSPKYLFRKEGQNVTLSCEQNLNHDAMYWYRQDPGQGLRLIYYSQIVNDFQKGDIAEGYSVSREKKESFPLTVTSAQKNPTAFYLCASRTGGGANVLTFGAGSRLTVL.